A single sample is the source of the 24 T cell receptor beta chains below, sequenced in a study of cytomegalovirus exposure and HLA in healthy donors listed by TCRdb under 2017. Receptor amplification or capture employed the immunoSEQ multiplex PCR assay. A mixture of 60 forward primers for TCR Vbeta segments and 13 reverse primers for TCR Jbeta segments was used in the multiplex PCR. TCRdb took over this immuneACCESS table, retaining in-frame rearrangements with V and J assigned. Such tables are incomplete; in checked studies, under half of the missing clones stem from an unresolved V gene, and the remainder is unexplained. The sample profile shows about 120,000 clones; more than 80% of them were found once. The top ten constitute more than 1.5% of the sample. The material sequenced was PBMCs. The receptors shown here come from a man aged 35-49 years in good health and CMV-seronegative.

There are a few counts of this clone. The V and J genes are TRBV19 and TRBJ2-3; a weak D match, TRBD2 (5 bases). Germline values: CDR1 LNHDA, CDR2 SQIVND (reference sequence). The CDR3 covers 12 residues. V was pared by 7 bases and J by 2 bases, with 7 bases between. CDR3 sequence (DNA): TGTGCCAGTATCGGGAACACAGATACGCAGTATTTT. Translating gives CASIGNTDTQYF.

The gene calls are TRBV15 and TRBJ2-1, with 9 nucleotides matching TRBD1. This CDR3 has 16 residues. Trimming removed 0 bases from V and 7 bases from J; junction bases left unmatched: 7. Germline CDR1 reads LNHNV; CDR2 reads YYDKDF (reference sequence). CDR3 DNA sequence: TGTGCCACCAGCAGAGACGCAGGGACAGGGATTAATGAGCAGTTCTTC. Its translation: CATSRDAGTGINEQFF.

V gene TRBV6-5 combines with J gene TRBJ2-5; no clear D gene. V was pared by 4 bases and J by 5 bases, with 8 bases between. The CDR3 totals 12 residues. Germline lookup yields CDR1 MNHEY and CDR2 SVGAGI. The CDR3 DNA reads as TGTGCCAGCAGTTCGCCCCGGGAGACCCAGTACTTC. This sequence encodes CASSSPRETQYF.

The chain is built from TRBV7-2 and TRBJ2-1; 8 bases fit TRBD1. Unmatched junction bases numbered 7, after V lost 5 bases and J lost 7 bases. This CDR3 region has 14 residues. The V gene's germline CDR1 is SGHTA and CDR2 FQGNSA. Here the CDR3 DNA reads TGTGCCAGCAGCCCAAAAGACAGGGGTAATGAGCAGTTCTTC. Protein product: CASSPKDRGNEQFF. The whole variable domain, filled in from reference TRBV7-2 and TRBJ2-1, reads GAGVSQSPSNKVTEKGKDVELRCDPISGHTALYWYRQSLGQGLEFLIYFQGNSAPDKSGLPSDRFSAERTGGSVSTLTIQRTQQEDSAVYLCASSPKDRGNEQFFGPGTRLTVL.

The rearrangement links TRBV5-1 to TRBJ2-7, with D possibly TRBD2 on 5 matching bases. Trimming took 5 bases from V and 5 from J, leaving 14 bases between them. The CDR3 covers 13 residues. CDR1 and CDR2 (germline): SGHRS, YFSETQ. The chain's CDR3 is CASRKAAGDEQYF. CDR3 in DNA: TGCGCCAGCAGGAAAGCCGCCGGGGACGAGCAGTACTTC.

The rearrangement links TRBV5-8 to TRBJ2-2, with D possibly matching TRBD2 (7 bases). CDR3 length: 18 residues. The germline CDR1 and CDR2 sequences are SGHTS and YDEGEE. Trimming removed 4 bases at V and 5 bases at J, with 24 bases between. The CDR3 nucleotides read TGTGCCAGCAGCCGGGGGCAGGGGACTAATAGGTGGACCGGGGAGCTGTTTTTT. Amino acid sequence: CASSRGQGTNRWTGELFF.

The rearrangement links TRBV5-1 to TRBJ2-1; 9 bases map to TRBD2. CDR1 and CDR2 (germline): SGHRS, YFSETQ. J gave up 8 bases and V 2 bases, and 5 bases lay outside the gene matches. CDR3 size: 14 residues. CDR3 sequence (DNA): TGCGCCAGCAGCTTCGGCGGGGGGGCCTATGAGCAGTTCTTC. Residues: CASSFGGGAYEQFF.

The rearrangement uses TRBV18 and TRBJ1-2; TRBD1 might be the D (5 bases). Germline V gene lookup returns CDR1 KGHSH and CDR2 LQKENI. This CDR3 comprises 13 residues. Trimming removed 3 bases from V and 4 bases from J, with 9 bases in between. CDR3 residues: CASSPETVYGYTF. The CDR3 DNA sequence: TGTGCCAGCTCACCGGAGACAGTCTATGGCTACACCTTC. Full variable domain (rest looked up from reference TRBV18 and TRBJ1-2): NAGVMQNPRHLVRRRGQEARLRCSPMKGHSHVYWYRQLPEEGLKFMVYLQKENIIDESGMPKERFSAEFPKEGPSILRIQQVVRGDSAAYFCASSPETVYGYTFGSGTRLTVV.

A note on this clone: Germline is not matched at one junction end, which may reflect a read error. CDR3 coding DNA: TGTGCCTGGATGGGCTCTGGGGCCAACGGCCTGACTTTC. The encoded protein is CAWMGSGANGLTF. V and J are TRBV30 and TRBJ2-6; weak D call: TRBD1 (5 bases). Per the germline V gene, CDR1 is GTSNPN and CDR2 is SVGIG (reference sequence). The CDR3 loop spans 13 amino acids.

The chain's CDR3 is CASRAGVSQPQHF. The DNA for the CDR3 is TGTGCCAGCCGTGCTGGAGTCAGTCAGCCCCAGCATTTT. The gene calls are TRBV6-6 and TRBJ1-5; unclear D gene. V gave up 8 bases and J gave up 6 bases, with 14 bases separating them. The length of the CDR3 is 13 residues. CDR1 MNHNY and CDR2 SVGAGI come from the germline V gene (reference sequence).

This clone occurred once. V usage is TRBV14 and J usage is TRBJ2-5; maybe TRBD1 (5 bases). CDR1 and CDR2 from the germline V gene are SGHDN and FVKESK. There are 15 residues in the CDR3. The V end lost 0 bases, the J end lost 2 bases, and 10 bases lay between the germline ends. CDR3 DNA: TGTGCCAGCAGCCAAGAAGGGGCAGAGCAAGAGACCCAGTACTTC. Protein product: CASSQEGAEQETQYF.

The rearrangement uses TRBV5-1 and TRBJ2-3; 9 bases agree with TRBD2. J lost 5 bases, V lost 3 bases, and 10 bases had no gene match. The CDR3 runs to 16 residues. CDR1 SGHRS and CDR2 YFSETQ come from the germline V gene. The CDR3 bases are TGCGCCAGCAGCTCCCCTGGCGGGAGGGCCAAAGATACGCAGTATTTT. Translation: CASSSPGGRAKDTQYF.

The rearrangement links TRBV4-3 to TRBJ1-6; 8 bases are shared with TRBD1. This CDR3 is built from 15 residues. V lost 0 bases and J lost 9; bases outside the gene matches: 4. Germline V gene lookup returns CDR1 LGHNA and CDR2 YSLEER. DNA of the CDR3: TGCGCCAGCAGCCAAGAGACAGGGGCAGCTTCACCCCTCCACTTT. Its protein product is CASSQETGAASPLHF.

The chain recombines TRBV2 with TRBJ2-7; 7 nucleotides align to TRBD1. Germline trimming cut 1 base from V and 6 bases from J; bases unmatched to any gene: 3. The germline V gene encodes CDR1 SNHLY and CDR2 FYNNEI. The CDR3 covers 13 residues. The CDR3 here is CASSEGTGAEQYF. The CDR3 coding sequence is TGTGCCAGCAGTGAAGGGACAGGCGCCGAGCAGTACTTC.

The genes are TRBV30 and TRBJ1-5; weak D call: TRBD1 (6 bases). The CDR3 has 14 residues. V lost 0 bases to trimming and J lost 8 bases, with 14 bases between them. In germline, CDR1 is GTSNPN, CDR2 SVGIG (reference sequence). The CDR3 protein is CAWSVRRGWEPQHF. The CDR3 DNA sequence: TGTGCCTGGAGTGTACGCAGGGGTTGGGAGCCCCAGCATTTT.

The DNA for the CDR3 is TGCGCCAGCAGCCGCAGGACAAACGACGCGAGCTACGAGCAGTACTTC. Its translation is CASSRRTNDASYEQYF. The chain uses TRBV4-1 and TRBJ2-7; tentative D call: TRBD1 (5 bases). This CDR3 region has 16 residues. The V gene lost 4 bases and the J gene lost 3 bases, with 19 bases spanning the gap. Germline-derived CDR1 and CDR2 are MGHRA and YSYEKL.

V is TRBV28 and J is TRBJ2-1; 7 nucleotides align to TRBD1. Germline CDR1 and CDR2: MDHEN and SYDVKM. V was clipped by 4 bases and J by 6 bases; unmatched bases: 27. The CDR3 is 21 residues long. The CDR3 DNA reads as TGTGCCAGCAGTTCCCTAAAAGCGTCCCTTAGAAACGCCCAGGGGGTCAATGAGCAGTTCTTC. It is translated as CASSSLKASLRNAQGVNEQFF.

This chain connects TRBV7-6 to TRBJ2-7; the match to TRBD1 covers 8 bases. With V trimmed by 5 bases and J by 6 bases, 9 bases remained unmatched. The CDR3 totals 14 residues. Germline values: CDR1 SGHVS, CDR2 FNYEAQ. The CDR3 DNA sequence: TGTGCCAGCAGCCCCCGGGACAGGACCCCCGAGCAGTACTTC. Protein product: CASSPRDRTPEQYF.

The V call is TRBV27, the J call TRBJ1-3, with no clear D. Looked up from germline, CDR1 is MNHEY and CDR2 is SMNVEV (reference sequence). The CDR3 is made up of 15 amino acids. With 5 bases removed from V and 4 bases from J, the gap between germline ends came to 15 bases. The CDR3 protein is CASSPVRAGGNTIYF. The CDR3 DNA sequence: TGTGCCAGCAGTCCTGTCCGGGCGGGGGGAAACACCATATATTTT.

The rearrangement joins TRBV7-2 to TRBJ2-5; D uncertain. The CDR3 contains 15 residues. V shed 1 base and J shed 2 bases, with 11 bases lying between them. Germline-derived CDR1 and CDR2 are SGHTA and FQGNSA. CDR3 nucleotides: TGTGCCAGCAGCTTAGAAAGTAGAGCTCAAGAGACCCAGTACTTC. It is translated as CASSLESRAQETQYF.

This clone was picked up a small number of times. V is TRBV10-3 and J is TRBJ2-2; no firm D call. V gave up 4 bases and J gave up 0 bases, with 12 bases separating them. The CDR3 totals 16 residues. Per the germline V gene, CDR1 is ENHRY and CDR2 is SYGVKD. The CDR3 sequence is CAISGWRSANTGELFF. The CDR3, as DNA: TGTGCCATCAGTGGCTGGAGAAGCGCGAACACCGGGGAGCTGTTTTTT.

This chain uses TRBV2 with TRBJ1-6; no clear D. This CDR3 has 13 residues. Germline assignment: CDR1 SNHLY and CDR2 FYNNEI. The V gene lost 9 bases and the J gene lost 7 bases, with 13 bases spanning the gap. The chain's CDR3 is CASQITVNSPLHF. The CDR3 nucleotides are TGTGCCAGTCAGATCACAGTGAATTCACCCCTCCACTTT.

The rearrangement joins TRBV4-1 to TRBJ1-4, with D possibly being TRBD1 (5 bases). V was clipped by 4 bases and J by 2 bases, with 5 bases between them. Germline lookup yields CDR1 MGHRA and CDR2 YSYEKL. This CDR3 has 13 amino acids. CDR3 nucleotide sequence: TGCGCCAGCAGCCGACAGACTAATGAAAAACTGTTTTTT. Translation: CASSRQTNEKLFF.

This clone is a singleton in its sample. V is TRBV11-3 and J is TRBJ2-3; D call uncertain. This CDR3 has 13 residues. Germline V gene sequence: CDR1 SGHNT, CDR2 YENEEA. V dropped 1 base and J dropped 1 base, with 3 bases sitting between them. The DNA for the CDR3 is TGTGCCAGCAGCTTAGCCGGCACAGATACGCAGTATTTT. Translated, it gives CASSLAGTDTQYF.